This TCR beta chain was captured in a study of blood T cell repertoires in COVID-19. About the study: In each case, the material was cDNA or gDNA derived from T cells, B-cell-depleted T cells, or PBMCs.

In germline, CDR1 is MNHNY, CDR2 SVGAGI (reference sequence). V was clipped by 2 bases and J by 5 bases; unmatched bases: 8. The CDR3 covers 15 residues. Produced via immunoSEQ multiplex PCR; TCRdb's table is partial and in-frame only. The sample carries around 100,000 clones, around nine tenths recorded once. The receptor comes from a man aged 35-49 years with acute or convalescent COVID-19. The V gene is TRBV6-6, the J gene TRBJ2-5; TRBD2 agrees at 7 bases. Source material: peripheral blood. CDR3 sequence (DNA): TGTGCCAGCAGTTACCCGGCCAGGGAGGGCGAGACCCAGTACTTC. Protein sequence: CASSYPAREGETQYF.